Detailed here is one TCR delta chain. A read error may produce the germline difference seen at one junction end. TCRdb re-called the RT-PCR reads via CATT. There are fewer than 3,000 delta-chain clones in the sample; 5.6% occur only once, and more than 25% lies in the top ten. The data are from a study of gamma-delta T cells after stem cell transplantation. The receptor was derived from a human donor. It is not recorded whose cells these are; they may come from a transplant donor. The sequenced sample consisted of gamma-delta T cells.

CDR3 nucleotide sequence: TGTGCCTGTGGCACCGCCTGGGGGACCGACAGCTCCTGTGACACCCGACCGATGTTCTTC. This translates into CACGTAWGTDSSCDTRPMFF. V gene TRDV2 combines with J gene TRDJ3; 8 bases map to TRDD3. The length of the CDR3 is 20 residues. CDR1 is GEAIGNYY, CDR2 EKD, per germline.